The 26 T cell receptor beta chains below were found in one sample sequenced in a study of blood T cell repertoires in COVID-19. Method: immunoSEQ multiplex PCR; TCRdb's copy keeps in-frame clones and lacks some. The table shows some 200,000 clones, with about 88% occurring only once. Sequenced material: peripheral blood. The receptors derive from a woman older than 75 in a cohort sampled during active or convalescent COVID-19.

The CDR3 region has the DNA TGTGCCAGTACGACTAGCGGAGCTTACAATGAGCAGTTCTTC. Protein sequence: CASTTSGAYNEQFF. The gene calls are TRBV2 and TRBJ2-1, with 9 bases matching TRBD2. Germline V gene sequence: CDR1 SNHLY, CDR2 FYNNEI. V dropped 9 bases and J dropped 4; count of bases not matched to a gene: 7. CDR3 length: 14 residues.

The gene calls are TRBV7-9 and TRBJ2-7; possibly TRBD2 for D (7 bases). V lost 5 bases and J lost 0, with 17 bases in between. The V gene's germline CDR1 is SEHNR and CDR2 FQNEAQ (reference sequence). The CDR3 covers 16 residues. Here the CDR3 reads CASSRWRGGNSYEQYF. The CDR3 region has the DNA TGTGCCAGCAGCCGCTGGAGGGGGGGGAACTCCTACGAGCAGTACTTC.

The chain has TRBV7-9 and TRBJ2-7, with 11 bases identical to TRBD1. The CDR3 extends over 13 amino acids. V shed 10 bases and J 3 bases; nucleotides not matched to a gene: 5. Germline loops: CDR1 SEHNR, CDR2 FQNEAQ (reference sequence). The CDR3 here is CAIRGQGDYEQYF. CDR3 bases: TGTGCCATAAGGGGACAGGGGGACTACGAGCAGTACTTC.

V gene TRBV28 combines with J gene TRBJ1-4; D unclear. The CDR3 length is 14 residues. Trimming pared 5 bases from V and 6 bases from J, leaving 13 bases between. The germline V gene has CDR1 MDHEN and CDR2 SYDVKM. The CDR3 region is CASSPAGGDEKLFF. The CDR3 coding sequence is TGTGCCAGCAGTCCTGCGGGTGGGGATGAAAAACTGTTTTTT.

This clone was seen once. The chain uses TRBV7-8 and TRBJ2-7; D might be TRBD1 (5 bases). The CDR3 sequence is 14 residues long. Trimming cost V 1 base and J 3 bases, with 10 bases left between them. The germline V gene has CDR1 SGHVS and CDR2 FQNEAQ. CDR3 bases: TGTGCCAGCAGCTTAGTGGCAGGGAACTACGAGCAGTACTTC. This sequence encodes CASSLVAGNYEQYF.

The CDR3 coding sequence is TGTGCCAGTAGTATTATCTCTGGACAAAACTATGGCTACACCTTC. Translating it yields CASSIISGQNYGYTF. The rearrangement uses TRBV19 and TRBJ1-2, with D possibly being TRBD1 (5 bases). This CDR3 is 15 amino acids long. Germline CDR1 LNHDA, CDR2 SQIVND (reference sequence). V was clipped by 3 bases and J by 2 bases, with 13 bases between them.

The rearrangement joins TRBV27 to TRBJ1-2, with a weak D call TRBD1 (6 bases). The CDR3 has 15 residues. Germline CDR1 is MNHEY and CDR2 is SMNVEV (reference sequence). Trimming removed 3 bases at V and 0 bases at J, with 11 bases between. The CDR3 sequence is CASSFQRTANYGYTF. CDR3 nucleotide sequence: TGTGCCAGCAGTTTCCAGAGGACAGCTAACTATGGCTACACCTTC.

V usage is TRBV2 and J usage is TRBJ1-3; TRBD1 aligns across 7 bases. The germline V gene encodes CDR1 SNHLY and CDR2 FYNNEI. With 6 bases clipped from V and 3 bases from J, the junction kept 11 bases outside the gene matches. This CDR3 region has 16 residues. The CDR3 nucleotides read TGTGCCAGCAGCGAACAGGGGACAGAAAATGGAAACACCATATATTTT. Translating gives CASSEQGTENGNTIYF.

The chain combines TRBV18 with TRBJ1-6; 8 positions agree with TRBD1. The germline gives CDR1 KGHSH, CDR2 LQKENI. The CDR3 is made up of 15 amino acids. Unmatched junction bases numbered 7, after V lost 2 bases and J lost 10 bases. The CDR3 loop is CASSPIHRGESPLHF. In DNA form, the CDR3 reads TGTGCCAGCTCACCAATTCACAGGGGGGAGTCACCCCTCCACTTT. Variable domain in full (rest from reference TRBV18 and TRBJ1-6): NAGVMQNPRHLVRRRGQEARLRCSPMKGHSHVYWYRQLPEEGLKFMVYLQKENIIDESGMPKERFSAEFPKEGPSILRIQQVVRGDSAAYFCASSPIHRGESPLHFGNGTRLTVT.

This chain links TRBV6-5 with TRBJ1-4; D unresolved. This CDR3 spans 14 amino acids. Looked up from germline, CDR1 is MNHEY and CDR2 is SVGAGI. Deletions cut 10 bases from V and 3 bases from J, with 15 bases between. CDR3: CANTKGRANEKLFF. CDR3 DNA: TGTGCCAACACCAAAGGGCGGGCTAATGAAAAACTGTTTTTT.

The chain carries TRBV15 and TRBJ2-1; D possibly corresponds to TRBD1 (5 bases). Trimming pared 0 bases from V and 6 bases from J, leaving 9 bases between. CDR3 length: 14 residues. The germline V gene has CDR1 LNHNV and CDR2 YYDKDF (reference sequence). The DNA for the CDR3 is TGTGCCACCAGCAGAGATAAGGGGTTCAATGAGCAGTTCTTC. This codes for CATSRDKGFNEQFF.

This clone was counted once. The rearrangement links TRBV10-3 to TRBJ2-1; 11 bases align to TRBD2. CDR1 is ENHRY, CDR2 SYGVKD, per germline. The CDR3 loop spans 15 amino acids. J lost 5 bases, V lost 8 bases, and 8 bases had no gene match. The chain's CDR3 is CAIGLAGGTHNEQFF. The CDR3 DNA is TGTGCCATCGGGCTAGCGGGGGGAACTCACAATGAGCAGTTCTTC.

This clone was observed once. The chain uses TRBV18 and TRBJ1-1; possibly TRBD1 for D (5 bases). Trimming removed 3 bases from V and 7 bases from J, with 15 bases in between. CDR1 is KGHSH and CDR2 is LQKENI in the germline V gene. The CDR3 has 14 amino acids. The CDR3 DNA reads as TGTGCCAGCTCACCCGCGTGGTCCGGGGGTGAAGCTTTCTTT. It translates to CASSPAWSGGEAFF. Drawing the rest from reference TRBV18 and TRBJ1-1, the complete variable domain is NAGVMQNPRHLVRRRGQEARLRCSPMKGHSHVYWYRQLPEEGLKFMVYLQKENIIDESGMPKERFSAEFPKEGPSILRIQQVVRGDSAAYFCASSPAWSGGEAFFGQGTRLTVV.

The rearrangement links TRBV5-6 to TRBJ1-3; no clear D. The length of the CDR3 is 14 residues. Trimming shortened V by 4 bases and J by 0 bases, and 8 bases separated the two germline ends. Looked up from germline, CDR1 is SGHDT and CDR2 is YYEEEE. In DNA form, the CDR3 reads TGTGCCAGCAGCCTAGGAGGCTCTGGAAACACCATATATTTT. Encoded protein: CASSLGGSGNTIYF. Drawing the rest from reference TRBV5-6 and TRBJ1-3, the complete variable domain is DAGVTQSPTHLIKTRGQQVTLRCSPKSGHDTVSWYQQALGQGPQFIFQYYEEEERQRGNFPDRFSGHQFPNYSSELNVNALLLGDSALYLCASSLGGSGNTIYFGEGSWLTVV.

This clone was found once. The chain joins TRBV10-1 to TRBJ1-6; possibly TRBD1 for D (5 bases). Trimming took 0 bases from V and 0 from J, leaving 18 bases between them. Germline loops: CDR1 WNHNN, CDR2 SYGVQD (reference sequence). The CDR3 totals 20 residues. CDR3 DNA: TGCGCCAGCAGTGAGTCGGGGGGGGTTGGGGGGAGCTCCTATAATTCACCCCTCCACTTT. Translated, it gives CASSESGGVGGSSYNSPLHF.

The genes are TRBV5-1 and TRBJ1-2; TRBD1 agrees at 11 bases. The V gene's germline CDR1 is SGHRS and CDR2 YFSETQ. The V and J ends lost 6 bases and 5 bases, in that order; junction bases with no gene match: 9. The CDR3 runs 15 residues. CDR3 coding DNA: TGCGCCAGCACCATTGCGGACAGGGGGCTTTATGGCTACACCTTC. This codes for CASTIADRGLYGYTF.

V is TRBV27 and J is TRBJ1-6; 7 positions agree with TRBD1. Germline V gives CDR1 MNHEY, CDR2 SMNVEV (reference sequence). V was clipped by 3 bases and J by 9 bases; unmatched bases: 5. This CDR3 contains 14 residues. The CDR3 is CASSFSTGRSPLHF. DNA for the CDR3: TGTGCCAGCAGTTTCTCGACAGGGCGTTCACCCCTCCACTTT.

This clone was seen a handful of times. The chain uses TRBV3-1 (or the pseudogene TRBV3-2) and TRBJ2-1, with 8 bases identical to TRBD2. Germline loops: CDR1 LGHDT, CDR2 YNNKEL (reference sequence). The ends lost 1 base at V and 4 bases at J; junction bases unmatched: 3. The CDR3 totals 15 residues. The CDR3 sequence: CASSQAGGAYNEQFF. CDR3 sequence (DNA): TGTGCCAGCAGCCAAGCGGGGGGGGCTTACAATGAGCAGTTCTTC.

This chain links TRBV5-1 with TRBJ2-2; 12 bases line up with TRBD1. V shed 4 bases, J shed 5 bases, and the junction held 6 bases outside the gene matches. Germline CDR1 reads SGHRS; CDR2 reads YFSETQ. This CDR3 spans 16 amino acids. The CDR3 here is CASSPGDRGRTGELFF. The CDR3 DNA follows: TGCGCCAGCAGCCCAGGGGACAGGGGGCGGACCGGGGAGCTGTTTTTT.

J is TRBJ2-5 and V is TRBV7-9; 9 bases line up with TRBD2. The CDR3 contains 15 residues. V was pared by 1 base and J by 5 bases, with 5 bases of the junction left unmatched. Germline V gene sequence: CDR1 SEHNR, CDR2 FQNEAQ (reference sequence). CDR3 loop: CASSLVLAGRETQYF. CDR3 nucleotides: TGTGCCAGCAGCTTAGTACTAGCGGGTCGGGAGACCCAGTACTTC.

The V and J genes are TRBV9 and TRBJ1-3; D is unclear. The CDR3 sequence is 14 residues long. The germline V gene encodes CDR1 SGDLS and CDR2 YYNGEE. V was clipped by 2 bases and J by 0 bases, with 6 bases between them. The CDR3 coding sequence is TGTGCCAGCAGCGTCCGGTCCTCTGGAAACACCATATATTTT. Its translation is CASSVRSSGNTIYF.

The chain carries TRBV27 and TRBJ2-2; 11 nucleotides match TRBD1. The CDR3 is 16 residues long. J gave up 14 bases and V 8 bases, and 19 bases lay outside the gene matches. Germline V lookup: CDR1 MNHEY, CDR2 SMNVEV (reference sequence). The CDR3 coding sequence is TGTGCCAGCTCCCTGGCCGGACAGGGGGCCCGTCAATCCCTGTTTTTT. Protein sequence: CASSLAGQGARQSLFF.

CDR3 DNA sequence: TGTGCCAGCAGCTTAGATGGGAGGGACGGGAACACTGAAGCTTTCTTT. This encodes CASSLDGRDGNTEAFF. The chain has TRBV11-3 and TRBJ1-1, with TRBD1 as a possible D gene (5 bases). This CDR3 contains 16 residues. Trimming left V 0 bases short and J 1 base short, with 12 bases between. Germline V gene sequence: CDR1 SGHNT, CDR2 YENEEA.

This chain uses TRBV5-4 with TRBJ2-1, with 12 bases matching TRBD2. The CDR3 loop spans 19 amino acids. The J segment lost 1 base and the V segment lost 0 bases, leaving 8 bases of the junction unmatched. Germline V gene lookup returns CDR1 SGHNT and CDR2 YYREEE (reference sequence). For the CDR3, the DNA is TGTGCCAGCAGCTTGGGGACTAGCGGGGCCTCTTTGTCCTACAATGAGCAGTTCTTC. As protein: CASSLGTSGASLSYNEQFF.

The V call is TRBV9, the J call TRBJ1-1; possible D gene TRBD1, 5 bases. Deletions cut 0 bases from V and 6 bases from J, with 9 bases between. Germline V gene sequence: CDR1 SGDLS, CDR2 YYNGEE. CDR3 length: 13 amino acids. As DNA, the CDR3 is TGTGCCAGCAGCGTAGAAGGGGCGGCTGAAGCTTTCTTT. Translating it yields CASSVEGAAEAFF.

This clone was seen a few times. The chain combines TRBV5-1 with TRBJ1-2, with 10 nucleotides matching TRBD1. The CDR3 sequence is 14 residues long. Trimming at V came to 4 bases and at J to 7 bases, leaving 7 bases not matched to a gene. Germline CDR1 is SGHRS and CDR2 is YFSETQ. CDR3 bases: TGCGCCAGCAGCACGAATCGGGACAGGGGTGGCTACACCTTC. Translation gives CASSTNRDRGGYTF.